The 12 T cell receptor beta chains reported below all come from one sample, sequenced in a study of cytomegalovirus exposure and HLA in healthy donors (dated 2017 in TCRdb). The method was the immunoSEQ multiplex PCR assay. TCRdb carries this immuneACCESS record with in-frame sequences only. Its versions omit some clonotypes, under half of them owing to an unresolved V gene in the studies checked, with the rest unexplained. This sample gives tens of thousands of clones in total; around 94% of them show up just once. More than 2.5% of the sample lies in the top ten. Sequenced sample: PBMCs. The receptors come from a woman aged 18-29 years in good health and CMV-seropositive.

This clone was detected a few times. This chain uses TRBV4-1 with TRBJ1-3; 10 bases map to TRBD1. The CDR3 is made up of 16 amino acids. Germline V gene data show CDR1 as MGHRA and CDR2 as YSYEKL. V was pared by 4 bases and J by 2 bases, with 5 bases of the junction left unmatched. The CDR3 loop reads CASSPRDRGPGNTIYF. Written as DNA, the CDR3 is TGCGCCAGCAGCCCCCGGGACAGGGGCCCTGGAAACACCATATATTTT.

This rearrangement joins TRBV7-2 to TRBJ2-7; tentative D call: TRBD1 (6 bases). CDR3 length equals 13 residues. V was cut by 5 bases and J by 6 bases, with 14 bases left in between. Per the germline V gene, CDR1 is SGHTA and CDR2 is FQGNSA. This chain's CDR3 is CASSTQGIREQYF. In nucleotides, the CDR3 is TGTGCCAGCAGCACACAGGGAATTCGCGAGCAGTACTTC. Filled out from reference TRBV7-2 and TRBJ2-7, the complete variable domain reads GAGVSQSPSNKVTEKGKDVELRCDPISGHTALYWYRQSLGQGLEFLIYFQGNSAPDKSGLPSDRFSAERTGGSVSTLTIQRTQQEDSAVYLCASSTQGIREQYFGPGTRLTVT.

V and J are TRBV7-8 and TRBJ2-7, with a weak D call TRBD1 (5 bases). CDR1 and CDR2 from the germline V gene are SGHVS and FQNEAQ. CDR3 length: 14 residues. V was shortened by 0 bases and J by 6 bases, with 12 bases between the two germline ends. CDR3 sequence (DNA): TGTGCCAGCAGCTTAGCGCGTCAGGGTGTCGAGCAGTACTTC. It specifies CASSLARQGVEQYF.

CDR3 sequence: CASSWPRDRVHEQYF. Here the CDR3 DNA reads TGTGCCAGCAGCTGGCCCCGGGACAGGGTCCACGAGCAGTACTTC. V is TRBV7-2 and J is TRBJ2-7, with TRBD1 identical over 9 bases. The J segment lost 5 bases and the V segment lost 4 bases, leaving 9 bases of the junction unmatched. Germline V CDR1 and CDR2: SGHTA, FQGNSA. This CDR3 is 15 amino acids long.

The rearrangement links TRBV6-1 to TRBJ2-7; D remains unclear. The CDR3 contains 10 residues. Germline CDR1 is MNHNS and CDR2 is SASEGT. Trimming took 9 bases from V and 3 from J, leaving 6 bases between them. CDR3: CASLSYEQYF. DNA for the CDR3: TGTGCCAGTCTTAGCTACGAGCAGTACTTC.

This chain connects TRBV28 to TRBJ1-1; D perhaps matches TRBD1 (5 bases). V was pared by 3 bases and J by 1 base, with 9 bases between. Germline V CDR1 and CDR2: MDHEN, SYDVKM. The CDR3 loop spans 14 amino acids. The CDR3 nucleotides read TGTGCCAGCAGTTTCCACAGGAGGAACACTGAAGCTTTCTTT. Amino acids: CASSFHRRNTEAFF.

The chain links TRBV7-6 to TRBJ2-2, with no clear D. The V gene's germline CDR1 is SGHVS and CDR2 FNYEAQ. This CDR3 has 14 amino acids. V gave up 3 bases and J gave up 1 base, with 6 bases separating them. The CDR3 region has the DNA TGTGCCAGCAGCTTCATCGGGAACACCGGGGAGCTGTTTTTT. It translates to CASSFIGNTGELFF.

The V call is TRBV7-2, the J call TRBJ2-5; D is unresolved. Trimming stripped 5 bases from V and 3 bases from J, with 4 bases between. From germline, CDR1 is SGHTA and CDR2 FQGNSA. The CDR3 totals 11 residues. The CDR3 sequence is CASSPKETQYF. The CDR3 nucleotides are TGTGCCAGCAGCCCTAAAGAGACCCAGTACTTC.

This chain links TRBV28 with TRBJ1-5, with 7 bases that match TRBD1. The CDR3 has 15 residues. The V segment lost 5 bases and the J segment 3 bases; nucleotides outside the gene matches: 7. CDR1 and CDR2 from the germline V gene are MDHEN and SYDVKM. CDR3 sequence: CASSEAGTDNQPQHF. The DNA of the CDR3 is TGTGCCAGCAGTGAAGCCGGGACAGACAATCAGCCCCAGCATTTT.

The rearrangement joins TRBV7-9 to TRBJ1-4; D not resolved. Germline CDR1 is SEHNR and CDR2 is FQNEAQ (reference sequence). Trimming cost V 5 bases and J 5 bases, with 15 bases left between them. This CDR3 is built from 15 residues. CDR3 bases: TGTGCCAGCAGCCCCTTTGGGCTGCAGAATGAAAAACTGTTTTTT. The encoded protein is CASSPFGLQNEKLFF.

This chain joins TRBV6-4 and TRBJ1-1; a possible D gene is TRBD1 (6 bases). CDR1 is MRHNA, CDR2 SNTAGT, per germline. The CDR3 spans 14 residues. The V gene lost 4 bases and the J gene lost 3 bases, with 12 bases spanning the gap. The CDR3 loop is CASSATGWDTEAFF. The CDR3 DNA follows: TGTGCCAGCAGTGCCACAGGGTGGGACACTGAAGCTTTCTTT.

The rearrangement uses TRBV5-1 and TRBJ2-5, with 9 positions matching TRBD2. The V gene's germline CDR1 is SGHRS and CDR2 YFSETQ. After removal of 4 bases from V and 2 bases from J, the junction contained 9 bases not matched to a gene. CDR3 length equals 16 residues. CDR3 nucleotides: TGCGCCAGCAGCCCCCCCTCGGCGGGGGGGCAAGAGACCCAGTACTTC. It yields the protein CASSPPSAGGQETQYF.